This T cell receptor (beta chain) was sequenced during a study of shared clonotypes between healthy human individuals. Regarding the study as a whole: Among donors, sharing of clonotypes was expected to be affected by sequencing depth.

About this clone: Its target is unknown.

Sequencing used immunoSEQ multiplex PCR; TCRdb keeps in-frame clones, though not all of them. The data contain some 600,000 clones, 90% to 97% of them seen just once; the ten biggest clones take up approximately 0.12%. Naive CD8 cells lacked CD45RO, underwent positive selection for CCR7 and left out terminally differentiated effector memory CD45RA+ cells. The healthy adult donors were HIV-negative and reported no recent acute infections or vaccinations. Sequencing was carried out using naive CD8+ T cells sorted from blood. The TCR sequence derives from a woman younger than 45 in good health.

Here the CDR3 reads CASSLEGRGDTQYF. In DNA, the CDR3 is TGCGCCAGCAGCTTGGAGGGACGGGGGGATACGCAGTATTTT. The chain combines TRBV5-1 with TRBJ2-3; D perhaps matches TRBD2 (6 bases). In germline, CDR1 is SGHRS, CDR2 YFSETQ. This CDR3 is built from 14 residues. V shed 0 bases and J shed 6 bases, with 11 bases lying between them.